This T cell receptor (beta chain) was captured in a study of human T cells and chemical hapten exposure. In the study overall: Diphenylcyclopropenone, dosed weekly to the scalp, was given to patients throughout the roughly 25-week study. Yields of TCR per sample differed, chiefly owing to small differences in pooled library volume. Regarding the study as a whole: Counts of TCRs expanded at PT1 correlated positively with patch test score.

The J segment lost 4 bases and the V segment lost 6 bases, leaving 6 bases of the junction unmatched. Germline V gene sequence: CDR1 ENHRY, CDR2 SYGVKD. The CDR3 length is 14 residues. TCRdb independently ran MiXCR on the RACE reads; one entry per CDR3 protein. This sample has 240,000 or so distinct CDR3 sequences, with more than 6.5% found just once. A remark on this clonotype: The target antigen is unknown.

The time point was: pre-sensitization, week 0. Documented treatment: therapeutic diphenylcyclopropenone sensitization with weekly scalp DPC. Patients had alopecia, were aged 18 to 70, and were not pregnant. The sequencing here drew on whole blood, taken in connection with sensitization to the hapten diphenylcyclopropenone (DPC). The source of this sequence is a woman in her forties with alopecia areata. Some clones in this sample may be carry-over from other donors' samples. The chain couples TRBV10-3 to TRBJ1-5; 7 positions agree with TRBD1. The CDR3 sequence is CAISPTGENQPQHF. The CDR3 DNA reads TGTGCCATCAGCCCTACAGGGGAAAATCAGCCCCAGCATTTT.